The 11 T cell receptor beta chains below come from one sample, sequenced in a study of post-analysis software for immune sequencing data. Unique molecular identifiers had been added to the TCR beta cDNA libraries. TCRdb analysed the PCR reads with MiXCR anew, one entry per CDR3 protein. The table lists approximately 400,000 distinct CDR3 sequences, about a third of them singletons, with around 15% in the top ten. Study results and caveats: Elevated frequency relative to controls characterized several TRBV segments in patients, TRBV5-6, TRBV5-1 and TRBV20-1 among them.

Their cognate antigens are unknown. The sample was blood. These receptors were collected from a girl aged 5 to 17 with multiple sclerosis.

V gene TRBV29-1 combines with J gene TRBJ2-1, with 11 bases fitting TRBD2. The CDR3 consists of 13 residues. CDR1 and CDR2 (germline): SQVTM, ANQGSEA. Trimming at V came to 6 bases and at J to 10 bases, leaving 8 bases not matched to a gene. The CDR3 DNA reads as TGCAGCGTCGGAAGACTAGCGGGGAACGAGCAGTTCTTC. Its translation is CSVGRLAGNEQFF.

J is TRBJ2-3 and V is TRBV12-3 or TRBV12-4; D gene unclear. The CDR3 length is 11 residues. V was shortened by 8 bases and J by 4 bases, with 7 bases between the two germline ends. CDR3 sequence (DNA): TGTGCCAGCGGATACGCAGATACGCAGTATTTT. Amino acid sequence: CASGYADTQYF.

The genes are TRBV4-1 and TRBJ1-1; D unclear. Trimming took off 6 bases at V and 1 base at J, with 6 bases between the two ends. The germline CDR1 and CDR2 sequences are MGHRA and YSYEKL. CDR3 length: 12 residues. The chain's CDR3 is CASRGQNTEAFF. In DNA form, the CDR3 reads TGCGCCAGCAGGGGCCAGAACACTGAAGCTTTCTTT.

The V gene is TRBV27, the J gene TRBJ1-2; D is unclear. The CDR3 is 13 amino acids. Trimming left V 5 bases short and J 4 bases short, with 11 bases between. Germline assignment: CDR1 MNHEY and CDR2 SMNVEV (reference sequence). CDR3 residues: CASSRTGFYGYTF. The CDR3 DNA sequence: TGTGCCAGCAGTCGTACGGGTTTCTATGGCTACACCTTC.

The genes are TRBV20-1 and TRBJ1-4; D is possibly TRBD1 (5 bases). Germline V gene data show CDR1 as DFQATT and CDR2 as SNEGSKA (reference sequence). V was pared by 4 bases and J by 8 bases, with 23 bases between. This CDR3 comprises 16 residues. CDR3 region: CSANHAWGRAEEKLFF. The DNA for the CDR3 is TGCAGTGCTAACCACGCGTGGGGCAGGGCGGAGGAAAAACTGTTTTTT.

The CDR3 region has the DNA TGTGCCAGCAGTTCGCGACTAGCGGATGAGAAGAGCTCCTACAATGAGCAGTTCTTC. This encodes CASSSRLADEKSSYNEQFF. The gene calls are TRBV6-2 or TRBV6-3 and TRBJ2-1; 9 bases map to TRBD2. There are 19 residues in the CDR3. Trimming removed 4 bases from V and 0 bases from J; junction bases left unmatched: 13. CDR1 MNHEY and CDR2 SVGEGT come from the germline V gene.

The CDR3 bases are TGCGCCAGCAGCCAAGTGGAGGGGACTGAAGCTTTCTTT. Protein: CASSQVEGTEAFF. The chain carries TRBV4-1 and TRBJ1-1; tentatively, D is TRBD1 (5 bases). The CDR3 has 13 amino acids. Trimming removed 1 base from V and 5 bases from J, with 8 bases in between. Germline V gene sequence: CDR1 MGHRA, CDR2 YSYEKL.

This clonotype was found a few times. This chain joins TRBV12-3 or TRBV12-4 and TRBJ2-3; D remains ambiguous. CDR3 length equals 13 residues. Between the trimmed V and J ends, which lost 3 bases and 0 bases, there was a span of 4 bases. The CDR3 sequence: CASSFISTDTQYF. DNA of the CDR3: TGTGCCAGCAGTTTTATAAGCACAGATACGCAGTATTTT.

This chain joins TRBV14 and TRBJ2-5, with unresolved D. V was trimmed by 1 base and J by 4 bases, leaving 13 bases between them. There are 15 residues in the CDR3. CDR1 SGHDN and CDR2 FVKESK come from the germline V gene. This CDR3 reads CASSQGTARRETQYF. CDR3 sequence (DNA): TGTGCCAGCAGCCAAGGGACCGCTCGGCGAGAGACCCAGTACTTC.

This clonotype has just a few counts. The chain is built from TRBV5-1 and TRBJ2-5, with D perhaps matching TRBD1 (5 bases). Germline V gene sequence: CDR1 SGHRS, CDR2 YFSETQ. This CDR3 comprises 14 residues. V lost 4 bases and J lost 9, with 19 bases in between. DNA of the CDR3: TGCGCCAGCAGCCGAAAGGACACCCCAACGGCCCAGTACTTC. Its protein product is CASSRKDTPTAQYF.

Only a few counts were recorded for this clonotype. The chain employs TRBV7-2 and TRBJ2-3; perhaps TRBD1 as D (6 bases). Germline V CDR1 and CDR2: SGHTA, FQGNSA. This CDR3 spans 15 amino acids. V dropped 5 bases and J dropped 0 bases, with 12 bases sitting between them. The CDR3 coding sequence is TGTGCCAGCAGCCCTGGGACAACAAGCACAGATACGCAGTATTTT. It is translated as CASSPGTTSTDTQYF.